This T cell receptor (beta chain) was sequenced for a study of T cell responses to AZD1222 COVID-19 vaccine. Study conclusions and caveats: Spike-specific TCR breadth and depth rose after two AZD1222 doses. Of spike-specific TCRs, nearly half reportedly target regions left unmutated in variants. Along spike, vaccine-associated CD4 TCRs were found throughout, with dominance at 160-218 and 743-854. There were mostly white British donors and more females than males, and clonal diversity was possibly underestimated.

Germline loops: CDR1 MDHEN, CDR2 SYDVKM. CDR3 length: 14 amino acids. V lost 5 bases to trimming and J lost 6 bases, with 16 bases between them. Sequencing was performed with immunoSEQ multiplex PCR; in TCRdb, only in-frame clones are kept and a portion is missing. The profile shows fewer than 200,000 clones, around 94% of them singletons. In regard to this clone: Its matching antigen is unknown.

This clonotype originated in an adult who received the AZD1222 COVID-19 vaccine. This chain links TRBV28 with TRBJ1-1; D remains unclear. The material sequenced was peripheral blood, taken 28 days after the second AZD1222 dose. CDR3: CASSQSKEVAEAFF. In nucleotides, the CDR3 is TGTGCCAGCAGTCAGAGCAAGGAGGTCGCTGAAGCTTTCTTT.